This TCR beta chain stems from a study of blood T cells in healthy people across ages. The ends lost 4 bases at V and 1 base at J; junction bases unmatched: 11. The CDR3 has 17 residues. Germline V gene sequence: CDR1 SGHNT, CDR2 YYREEE (reference sequence). The people who gave samples were healthy Caucasians from Russia, aged 6 to 90. Per sample, no less than 5 micrograms of total RNA were extracted. PCR was performed a second time for about 6 to 12 cycles using a sample-barcoded 5' primer and a J-beta primer mix. TCRdb reprocessed the 5' RACE reads with MiXCR, giving one entry per CDR3 protein. The sample contains 600,000 to 1,000,000 distinct CDR3 sequences, approximately 25% of which appear only once. The data also belong to a second study, concerning T cells of mothers and their children. That investigation notes: Samples were obtained from a few healthy Caucasian mothers and their six children. Per mother, over 9 million TCR beta CDR3 reads were obtained; per child, approximately 3.3 million.

The sequenced sample consisted of blood. This chain connects TRBV5-4 to TRBJ2-7; 10 bases are a match to TRBD2. This TCR derives from a boy younger than 18 in good health. The CDR3 DNA reads as TGTGCCAGCAGCCCGGGGGTGAGGACTAGCGGTTCCTACGAGCAGTACTTC. Amino acids: CASSPGVRTSGSYEQYF.